This is a list of T cell receptor beta chains from one sample in a study of metastatic and nonmetastatic thyroid tumors. TCRdb re-called the PCR reads with MiXCR. The sample carries roughly 30,000 clones, 11% recorded once. The sample comprised blood. The receptors shown here come from a female donor with papillary thyroid cancer or a benign thyroid nodule (not recorded which). Some clones in this sample may be carry-over from other donors' samples. The CDR3 runs from the conserved cysteine through the conserved F or W. Each record gives: CDR3 length, V gene, D gene, J gene, clone size, CDR3 DNA, CDR3 protein. D genes are given only for firm matches. For some rows the clone size is stated as once, few or many, or as a class when expanded; others skip it.

CDR3 length: 15
V gene: TRBV15
D gene: TRBD2
J gene: TRBJ2-1
clone size: many
CDR3 DNA: TGTGCCACCAGCAGAGACACGGGAGGCTACAATGAGCAGTTCTTC
CDR3 protein: CATSRDTGGYNEQFF

CDR3 length: 14
V gene: TRBV9
D gene: TRBD2
J gene: TRBJ2-5
clone size: many
CDR3 DNA: TGTGCCAGCAGCGCTGTAGCGGGAGGAGAGACCCAGTACTTC
CDR3 protein: CASSAVAGGETQYF

CDR3 length: 15
V gene: TRBV18
D gene: TRBD1
J gene: TRBJ1-2
clone size: many
CDR3 DNA: TGTGCCAGCTCACCGGGAGACAGGGGAAGTGATGGCTACACCTTC
CDR3 protein: CASSPGDRGSDGYTF

CDR3 length: 13
V gene: TRBV19
D gene: TRBD1
J gene: TRBJ1-1
clone size: many
CDR3 DNA: TGTGCCAGCAAGCGGGACAGGGGGCGGGAAGCTTTCTTT
CDR3 protein: CASKRDRGREAFF

CDR3 length: 14
V gene: TRBV6-1
D gene: .
J gene: TRBJ2-6
clone size: many
CDR3 DNA: TGTGCCAGTTTATCCCTTCTTGGGGCCAACGTCCTGACTTTC
CDR3 protein: CASLSLLGANVLTF

CDR3 length: 15
V gene: TRBV11-1
D gene: TRBD1
J gene: TRBJ1-1
clone size: few
CDR3 DNA: TGTGCCCGGAGGACAGGGGGCCATATGGCCACTGAAGCTTTCTTT
CDR3 protein: CARRTGGHMATEAFF

CDR3 length: 13
V gene: TRBV30
D gene: .
J gene: TRBJ2-3
clone size: many
CDR3 DNA: TGTGCCACCTGGACCCAATCCACAGATACGCAGTATTTT
CDR3 protein: CATWTQSTDTQYF

CDR3 length: 14
V gene: TRBV5-6
D gene: .
J gene: TRBJ2-3
clone size: many
CDR3 DNA: TGTGCCAGCAGCTTGGGGACCCCCACAGATACGCAGTATTTT
CDR3 protein: CASSLGTPTDTQYF

CDR3 length: 15
V gene: TRBV6-2/TRBV6-3
D gene: .
J gene: TRBJ1-6
clone size: .
CDR3 DNA: TGTGCCAGCAGTTACCAGGGGAGGTTTAATTCACCCCTCCACTTT
CDR3 protein: CASSYQGRFNSPLHF

CDR3 length: 17
V gene: TRBV19
D gene: TRBD2
J gene: TRBJ2-7
clone size: many
CDR3 DNA: TGTGCCAGTAGTATGTACGCGGGGACTAGCGGCGGCTACGAGCAGTACTTC
CDR3 protein: CASSMYAGTSGGYEQYF

CDR3 length: 13
V gene: TRBV28
D gene: .
J gene: TRBJ2-1
clone size: many
CDR3 DNA: TGTGCCAGCAGTTTCTTCGGCGGGGACCTGGGGTTCTTC
CDR3 protein: CASSFFGGDLGFF

CDR3 length: 12
V gene: TRBV3-1
D gene: .
J gene: TRBJ2-7
clone size: .
CDR3 DNA: TGTGCCAGCAGCCAATTCTCCTACGAGCAGTACTTC
CDR3 protein: CASSQFSYEQYF

CDR3 length: 13
V gene: TRBV20-1
D gene: .
J gene: TRBJ1-2
clone size: many
CDR3 DNA: TGCAGTGCTTCGGGGGTTATACACTATGGCTACACCTTC
CDR3 protein: CSASGVIHYGYTF

CDR3 length: 14
V gene: TRBV6-4
D gene: .
J gene: TRBJ2-1
clone size: many
CDR3 DNA: TGTGCCAGCAGTCCGGGCCCAGAGTACAATGAGCAGTTCTTC
CDR3 protein: CASSPGPEYNEQFF

CDR3 length: 13
V gene: TRBV6-1
D gene: TRBD1
J gene: TRBJ2-5
clone size: many
CDR3 DNA: TGTGCCAGCAGGGGACAGGGAGGAGAGACCCAGTACTTC
CDR3 protein: CASRGQGGETQYF

CDR3 length: 13
V gene: TRBV2
D gene: TRBD1
J gene: TRBJ1-2
clone size: few
CDR3 DNA: TGTGCCAGCAGTGTAGTCGGGACAGATGGCTACACCTTC
CDR3 protein: CASSVVGTDGYTF

CDR3 length: 17
V gene: TRBV29-1
D gene: .
J gene: TRBJ1-1
clone size: many
CDR3 DNA: TGCAGCGTTGAAGATTTCGTGGGTCCGGCGGGGAACACTGAAGCTTTCTTT
CDR3 protein: CSVEDFVGPAGNTEAFF

CDR3 length: 14
V gene: TRBV6-1
D gene: .
J gene: TRBJ2-5
clone size: many
CDR3 DNA: TGTGCCAGCATCGACAGACGGAAACAAGAGACCCAGTACTTC
CDR3 protein: CASIDRRKQETQYF

CDR3 length: 13
V gene: TRBV25-1
D gene: .
J gene: TRBJ2-7
clone size: many
CDR3 DNA: TGTGCCAGCAGTGAATCCTGGAGGGACGAGCAGTACTTC
CDR3 protein: CASSESWRDEQYF

CDR3 length: 15
V gene: TRBV6-1
D gene: .
J gene: TRBJ1-3
clone size: medium-sized
CDR3 DNA: TGTGCCAGCACCCAGACACTCAACTCTGGAAACACCATATATTTT
CDR3 protein: CASTQTLNSGNTIYF

CDR3 length: 13
V gene: TRBV12-3/TRBV12-4
D gene: .
J gene: TRBJ1-2
clone size: .
CDR3 DNA: TGTGCCAGCAGTCCTACGGCCTTCTATGGCTACACCTTC
CDR3 protein: CASSPTAFYGYTF

CDR3 length: 14
V gene: TRBV4-1
D gene: TRBD2
J gene: TRBJ2-1
clone size: many
CDR3 DNA: TGCGCCAGCAGCCAACCGGGAGGGCGGAATGAGCAGTTCTTC
CDR3 protein: CASSQPGGRNEQFF

CDR3 length: 15
V gene: TRBV20-1
D gene: TRBD1
J gene: TRBJ2-5
clone size: many
CDR3 DNA: TGCAGTGCTAGGTCAAGACAGGGGTTTACGGAGACCCAGTACTTC
CDR3 protein: CSARSRQGFTETQYF

CDR3 length: 14
V gene: TRBV10-3
D gene: .
J gene: TRBJ2-7
clone size: many
CDR3 DNA: TGTGCCATCAAGCGGCAGGTGAGCTCCTACGAGCAGTACTTC
CDR3 protein: CAIKRQVSSYEQYF

CDR3 length: 15
V gene: TRBV29-1
D gene: .
J gene: TRBJ2-5
clone size: many
CDR3 DNA: TGCAGCGTTGAGATGAGGGTCCCGTACCAAGAGACCCAGTACTTC
CDR3 protein: CSVEMRVPYQETQYF

CDR3 length: 15
V gene: TRBV9
D gene: TRBD1
J gene: TRBJ1-1
clone size: many
CDR3 DNA: TGTGCCAGCAGCGGGGCCAGGGGGGGAGACACTGAAGCTTTCTTT
CDR3 protein: CASSGARGGDTEAFF

CDR3 length: 13
V gene: TRBV25-1
D gene: TRBD1
J gene: TRBJ2-5
clone size: many
CDR3 DNA: TGTGCCAGCAACGACAGGGTCTTTGAGACCCAGTACTTC
CDR3 protein: CASNDRVFETQYF

CDR3 length: 15
V gene: TRBV13
D gene: .
J gene: TRBJ1-5
clone size: many
CDR3 DNA: TGTGCCAGCAGCTTACGGGGAGAGGGCGATCAGCCCCAGCATTTT
CDR3 protein: CASSLRGEGDQPQHF

CDR3 length: 16
V gene: TRBV14
D gene: TRBD2
J gene: TRBJ2-1
clone size: many
CDR3 DNA: TGTGCCAGCAGCCATAAGCGGGATCCTACTTACAATGAGCAGTTCTTC
CDR3 protein: CASSHKRDPTYNEQFF

CDR3 length: 13
V gene: TRBV10-3
D gene: .
J gene: TRBJ1-4
clone size: many
CDR3 DNA: TGTGCCATCAAGCCAGGGCAGGAAGAAAAACTGTTTTTT
CDR3 protein: CAIKPGQEEKLFF

CDR3 length: 19
V gene: TRBV11-2
D gene: TRBD2
J gene: TRBJ2-3
clone size: many
CDR3 DNA: TGTGCCAGCAGCTTAGATCACAGCACTAGCGGGAGTCACACAGATACGCAGTATTTT
CDR3 protein: CASSLDHSTSGSHTDTQYF

CDR3 length: 12
V gene: TRBV5-1
D gene: .
J gene: TRBJ1-3
clone size: many
CDR3 DNA: TGCGCCAGCAGCTTAGCTGGAAACACCATATATTTT
CDR3 protein: CASSLAGNTIYF

CDR3 length: 13
V gene: TRBV9
D gene: TRBD2
J gene: TRBJ2-1
clone size: many
CDR3 DNA: TGTGCCAGCAGCAACCCTAGCGGGAATGAGCAGTTCTTC
CDR3 protein: CASSNPSGNEQFF

CDR3 length: 14
V gene: TRBV6-1
D gene: .
J gene: TRBJ2-3
clone size: few
CDR3 DNA: TGTGCCAGCAGTGAGGGTGTTAGCACAGATACGCAGTATTTT
CDR3 protein: CASSEGVSTDTQYF

CDR3 length: 15
V gene: TRBV28
D gene: TRBD2
J gene: TRBJ2-3
clone size: many
CDR3 DNA: TGTGCCAGCACCCCACTGCCGGCGGGGGTCGATACGCAGTATTTT
CDR3 protein: CASTPLPAGVDTQYF

CDR3 length: 13
V gene: TRBV28
D gene: .
J gene: TRBJ2-3
clone size: .
CDR3 DNA: TGTGCCAGCCTATACCTAAGCGCAGATACGCAGTATTTT
CDR3 protein: CASLYLSADTQYF

CDR3 length: 15
V gene: TRBV20-1
D gene: .
J gene: TRBJ2-5
clone size: many
CDR3 DNA: TGCAGTGCAGCTTCACTCTCCGGGGCCGAAGAGACCCAGTACTTC
CDR3 protein: CSAASLSGAEETQYF

CDR3 length: 14
V gene: TRBV2
D gene: TRBD1
J gene: TRBJ1-2
clone size: many
CDR3 DNA: TGTGCCAGCAGAAACGGACAGGGATCCTACGGCTACACCTTC
CDR3 protein: CASRNGQGSYGYTF

CDR3 length: 17
V gene: TRBV4-2
D gene: TRBD2
J gene: TRBJ2-2
clone size: .
CDR3 DNA: TGTGCCAGCAGCCCAAACACGGGGGGATGGAACACCGGGGAGCTGTTTTTT
CDR3 protein: CASSPNTGGWNTGELFF

CDR3 length: 14
V gene: TRBV10-2
D gene: TRBD1
J gene: TRBJ2-1
clone size: .
CDR3 DNA: TGCGCCAGCAGTGAGGGGACAGGGGGTACTGAGCAGTTCTTC
CDR3 protein: CASSEGTGGTEQFF

CDR3 length: 15
V gene: TRBV6-1
D gene: .
J gene: TRBJ1-1
clone size: many
CDR3 DNA: TGTGCCAGCAGTGAATACGGGGGGAGGTACACTGAAGCTTTCTTT
CDR3 protein: CASSEYGGRYTEAFF

CDR3 length: 13
V gene: TRBV30
D gene: .
J gene: TRBJ2-1
clone size: .
CDR3 DNA: TGTGCCTGGATAGGAAACTCTAACAATGAGCAGTTCTTC
CDR3 protein: CAWIGNSNNEQFF

CDR3 length: 14
V gene: TRBV6-1
D gene: TRBD1
J gene: TRBJ2-3
clone size: many
CDR3 DNA: TGTGCCAGCAGTGGTGCAGGGGGCGTAGATACGCAGTATTTT
CDR3 protein: CASSGAGGVDTQYF

CDR3 length: 13
V gene: TRBV7-3
D gene: .
J gene: TRBJ2-2
clone size: .
CDR3 DNA: TGTGCCAGCAGCTCGGGGGAAACCGGGGAGCTGTTTTTT
CDR3 protein: CASSSGETGELFF

CDR3 length: 17
V gene: TRBV11-2
D gene: .
J gene: TRBJ1-4
clone size: many
CDR3 DNA: TGTGCCAGCAGCACGGGTACTTGGGGGGGTCCTAATGAAAAACTGTTTTTT
CDR3 protein: CASSTGTWGGPNEKLFF

CDR3 length: 17
V gene: TRBV14
D gene: TRBD2
J gene: TRBJ2-7
clone size: many
CDR3 DNA: TGTGCCAGCAGCCAAGGAGTAGCGGGAATCATCTCCTACGAGCAGTACTTC
CDR3 protein: CASSQGVAGIISYEQYF

CDR3 length: 14
V gene: TRBV7-2
D gene: TRBD1
J gene: TRBJ1-5
clone size: many
CDR3 DNA: TGTGCCAGCGGACGACAGGGTAGCAATCAGCCCCAGCATTTT
CDR3 protein: CASGRQGSNQPQHF

CDR3 length: 16
V gene: TRBV20-1
D gene: TRBD2
J gene: TRBJ2-2
clone size: many
CDR3 DNA: TGCAGTGTCCGGATTGGGCTAGCGGGAGAGTCCGGGGAGCTGTTTTTT
CDR3 protein: CSVRIGLAGESGELFF